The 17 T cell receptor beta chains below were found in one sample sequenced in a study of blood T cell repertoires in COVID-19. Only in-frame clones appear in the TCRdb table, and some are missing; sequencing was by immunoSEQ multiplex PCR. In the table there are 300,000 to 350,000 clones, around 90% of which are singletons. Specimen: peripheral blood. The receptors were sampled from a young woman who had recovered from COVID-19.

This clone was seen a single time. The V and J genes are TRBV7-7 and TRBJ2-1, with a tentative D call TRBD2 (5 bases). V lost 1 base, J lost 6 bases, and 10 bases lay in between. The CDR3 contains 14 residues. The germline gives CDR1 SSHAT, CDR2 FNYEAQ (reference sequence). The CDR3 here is CASSLGVGINEQFF. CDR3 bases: TGTGCCAGCAGCTTAGGGGTCGGGATCAATGAGCAGTTCTTC.

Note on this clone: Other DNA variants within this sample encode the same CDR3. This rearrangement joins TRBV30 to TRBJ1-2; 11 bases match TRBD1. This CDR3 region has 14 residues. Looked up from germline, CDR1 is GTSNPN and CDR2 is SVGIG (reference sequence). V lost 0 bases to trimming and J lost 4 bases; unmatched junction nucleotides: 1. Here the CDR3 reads CAWSVGQGAYGYTF. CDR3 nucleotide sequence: TGTGCCTGGAGTGTAGGACAGGGGGCCTATGGCTACACCTTC.

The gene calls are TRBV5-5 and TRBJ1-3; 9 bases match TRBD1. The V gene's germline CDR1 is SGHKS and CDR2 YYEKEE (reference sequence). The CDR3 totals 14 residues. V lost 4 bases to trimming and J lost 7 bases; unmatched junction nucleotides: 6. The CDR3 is CASSEQGAMNTIYF. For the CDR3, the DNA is TGTGCCAGCAGCGAACAGGGGGCAATGAACACCATATATTTT.

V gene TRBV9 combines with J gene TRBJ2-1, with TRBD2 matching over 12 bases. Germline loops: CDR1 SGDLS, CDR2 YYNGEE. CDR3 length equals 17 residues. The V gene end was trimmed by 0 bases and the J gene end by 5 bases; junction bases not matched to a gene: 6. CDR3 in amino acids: CASSVGTSGMLHNEQFF. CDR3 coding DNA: TGTGCCAGCAGCGTAGGGACTAGCGGGATGTTGCACAATGAGCAGTTCTTC.

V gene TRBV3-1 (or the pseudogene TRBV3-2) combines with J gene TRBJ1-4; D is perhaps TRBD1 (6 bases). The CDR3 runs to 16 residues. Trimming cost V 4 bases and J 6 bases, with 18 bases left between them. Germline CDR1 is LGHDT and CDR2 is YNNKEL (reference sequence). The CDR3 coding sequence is TGTGCCAGCAGCCTGGCTATTTGGGGGCGGGATGAAAAACTGTTTTTT. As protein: CASSLAIWGRDEKLFF.

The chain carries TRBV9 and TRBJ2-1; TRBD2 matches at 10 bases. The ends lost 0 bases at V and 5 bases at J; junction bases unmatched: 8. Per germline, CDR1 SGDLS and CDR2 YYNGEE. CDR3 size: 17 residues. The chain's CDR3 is CASSVAAGGPMDNEQFF. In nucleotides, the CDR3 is TGTGCCAGCAGCGTAGCAGCGGGAGGGCCTATGGACAATGAGCAGTTCTTC. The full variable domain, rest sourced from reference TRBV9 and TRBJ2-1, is DSGVTQTPKHLITATGQRVTLRCSPRSGDLSVYWYQQSLDQGLQFLIQYYNGEERAKGNILERFSAQQFPDLHSELNLSSLELGDSALYFCASSVAAGGPMDNEQFFGPGTRLTVL.

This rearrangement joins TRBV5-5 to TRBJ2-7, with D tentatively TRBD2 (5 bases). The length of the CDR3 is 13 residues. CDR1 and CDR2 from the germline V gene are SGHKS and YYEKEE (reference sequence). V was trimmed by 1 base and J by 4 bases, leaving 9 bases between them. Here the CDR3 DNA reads TGTGCCAGCAGCTTGACTAGTCGATACGAGCAGTACGTC. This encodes CASSLTSRYEQYV.

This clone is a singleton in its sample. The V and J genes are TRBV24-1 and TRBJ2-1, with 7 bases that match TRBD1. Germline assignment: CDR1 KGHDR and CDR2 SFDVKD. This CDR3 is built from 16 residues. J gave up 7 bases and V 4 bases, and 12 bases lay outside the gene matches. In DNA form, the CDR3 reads TGTGCCACCAGTGACAAGACAGGGAAGGCTTTTAATGAGCAGTTCTTC. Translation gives CATSDKTGKAFNEQFF.

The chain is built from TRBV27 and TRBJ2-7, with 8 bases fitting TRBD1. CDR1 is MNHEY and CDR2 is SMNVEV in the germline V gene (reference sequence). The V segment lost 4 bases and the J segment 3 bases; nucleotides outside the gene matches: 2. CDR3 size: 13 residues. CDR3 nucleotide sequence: TGTGCCAGCAGTTCAGGACAGGGCTACGAGCAGTACGTC. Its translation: CASSSGQGYEQYV.

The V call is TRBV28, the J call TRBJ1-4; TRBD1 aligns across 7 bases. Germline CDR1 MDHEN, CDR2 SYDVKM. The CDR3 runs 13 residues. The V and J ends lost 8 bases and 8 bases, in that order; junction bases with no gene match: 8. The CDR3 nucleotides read TGTGCCAGCCTGACAGGGCCGGGGGAAAAACTGTTTTTT. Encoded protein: CASLTGPGEKLFF.

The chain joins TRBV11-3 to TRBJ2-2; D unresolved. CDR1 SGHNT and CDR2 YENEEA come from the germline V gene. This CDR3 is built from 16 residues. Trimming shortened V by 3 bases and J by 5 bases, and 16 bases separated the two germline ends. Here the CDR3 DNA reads TGTGCCAGCAGCTTCTTCAGTACCCCGCTTACCGGGGAGCTGTTTTTT. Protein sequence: CASSFFSTPLTGELFF. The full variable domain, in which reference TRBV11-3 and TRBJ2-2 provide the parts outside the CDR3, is EAGVVQSPRYKIIEKKQPVAFWCNPISGHNTLYWYLQNLGQGPELLIRYENEEAVDDSQLPKDRFSAERLKGVDSTLKIQPAELGDSAVYLCASSFFSTPLTGELFFGEGSRLTVL.

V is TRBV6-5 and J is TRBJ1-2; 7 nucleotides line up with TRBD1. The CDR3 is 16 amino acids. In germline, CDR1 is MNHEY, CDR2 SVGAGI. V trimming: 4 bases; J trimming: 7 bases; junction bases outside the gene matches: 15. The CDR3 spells CASSFTPGTAQGGYTF. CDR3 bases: TGTGCCAGCAGTTTCACCCCCGGGACAGCCCAGGGTGGCTACACCTTC.

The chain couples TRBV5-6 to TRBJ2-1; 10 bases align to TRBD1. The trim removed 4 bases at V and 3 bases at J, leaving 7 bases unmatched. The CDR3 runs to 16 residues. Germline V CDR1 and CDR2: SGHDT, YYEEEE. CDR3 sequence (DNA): TGTGCCAGCAGCCCGGGGACAGGGGAAGTCTACAATGAGCAGTTCTTC. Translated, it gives CASSPGTGEVYNEQFF.

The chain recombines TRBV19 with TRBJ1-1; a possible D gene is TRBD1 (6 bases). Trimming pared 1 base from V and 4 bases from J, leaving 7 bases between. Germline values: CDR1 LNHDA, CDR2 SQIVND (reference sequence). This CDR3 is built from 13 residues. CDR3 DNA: TGTGCCAGTAGTATAGGGACAGCCACTGAAGCTTTCTTT. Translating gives CASSIGTATEAFF.

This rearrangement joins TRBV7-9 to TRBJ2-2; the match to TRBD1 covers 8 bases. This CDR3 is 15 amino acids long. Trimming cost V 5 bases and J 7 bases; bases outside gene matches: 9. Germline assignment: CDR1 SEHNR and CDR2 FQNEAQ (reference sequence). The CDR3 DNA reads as TGTGCCAGCAGCCCATCCAGGGGGCAGAGCGGGGAGCTGTTTTTT. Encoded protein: CASSPSRGQSGELFF.

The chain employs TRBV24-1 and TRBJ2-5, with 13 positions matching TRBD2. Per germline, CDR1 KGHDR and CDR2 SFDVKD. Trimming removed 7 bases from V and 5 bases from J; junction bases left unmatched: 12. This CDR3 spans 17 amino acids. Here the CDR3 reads CATSGLAGALERETQYF. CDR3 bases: TGTGCCACCAGCGGACTAGCGGGAGCCCTGGAGAGGGAGACCCAGTACTTC.

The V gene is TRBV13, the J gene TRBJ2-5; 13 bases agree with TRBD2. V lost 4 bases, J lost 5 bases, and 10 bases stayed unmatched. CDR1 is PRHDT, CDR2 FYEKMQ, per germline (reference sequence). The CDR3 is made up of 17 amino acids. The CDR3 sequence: CASSSGTSGTLTETQYF. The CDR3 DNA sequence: TGTGCCAGCAGCTCTGGGACTAGCGGGACCCTGACGGAGACCCAGTACTTC.